Listed here are 2 T cell receptor beta chains from one sample, sequenced in a study of cytomegalovirus exposure and HLA in healthy donors. A multiplex PCR was run with 60 Vbeta primers and 13 Jbeta primers. The method was immunoSEQ multiplex PCR; TCRdb's version includes in-frame clones alone and lacks a portion of them. In the table there are 140,000 to 150,000 clones, roughly a tenth of which are singletons. Sequenced sample: PBMCs. The receptors derive from a male donor in good health and CMV-seronegative.

The chain uses TRBV6-5 and TRBJ2-1, with D tentatively TRBD1 (6 bases). Germline CDR1 and CDR2: MNHEY and SVGAGI. The length of the CDR3 is 15 residues. Trimming stripped 4 bases from V and 7 bases from J, with 17 bases between. The CDR3 DNA reads as TGTGCCAGCAGTTGGGGATTAGGACAGTCTAATGAGCAGTTCTTC. Translating gives CASSWGLGQSNEQFF.

The genes are TRBV6-1 and TRBJ1-3; D is possibly TRBD1 (5 bases). V was clipped by 3 bases and J by 0 bases, with 9 bases between them. CDR3 length: 15 residues. Germline values: CDR1 MNHNS, CDR2 SASEGT. The CDR3 DNA follows: TGTGCCAGCAGTGAGGACAACTTCTCTGGAAACACCATATATTTT. Residues: CASSEDNFSGNTIYF.